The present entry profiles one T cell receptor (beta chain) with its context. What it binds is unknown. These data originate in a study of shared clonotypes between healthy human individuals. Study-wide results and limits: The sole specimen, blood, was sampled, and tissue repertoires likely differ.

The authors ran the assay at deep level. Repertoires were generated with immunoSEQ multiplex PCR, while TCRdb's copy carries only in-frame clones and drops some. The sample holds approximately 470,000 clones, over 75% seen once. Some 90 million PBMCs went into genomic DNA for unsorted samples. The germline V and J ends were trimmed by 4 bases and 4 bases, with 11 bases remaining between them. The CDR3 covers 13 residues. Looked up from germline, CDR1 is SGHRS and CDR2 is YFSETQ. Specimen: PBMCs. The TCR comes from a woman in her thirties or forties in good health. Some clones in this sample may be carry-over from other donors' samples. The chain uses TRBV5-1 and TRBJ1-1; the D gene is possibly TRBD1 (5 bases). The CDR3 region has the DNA TGCGCCAGCAGCCCCGGGGGGGGCACTGAAGCTTTCTTT. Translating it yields CASSPGGGTEAFF. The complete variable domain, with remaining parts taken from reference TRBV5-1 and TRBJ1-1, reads KAGVTQTPRYLIKTRGQQVTLSCSPISGHRSVSWYQQTPGQGLQFLFEYFSETQRNKGNFPGRFSGRQFSNSRSEMNVSTLELGDSALYLCASSPGGGTEAFFGQGTRLTVV.